This T cell receptor beta chain comes out of a study of T cell repertoires in cytomegalovirus infection. Study-wide context: An indication of both CMV infection and matching HLA type came from public TCR beta signatures.

V dropped 4 bases and J dropped 8; count of bases not matched to a gene: 4. This CDR3 contains 15 residues. This clonotype was detected ten times or more. Its antigen is unknown. In TCRdb, the reads were re-called with MiXCR into one record per CDR3 protein. The sample lists about 69,000 distinct CDR3 sequences; 28% were seen once. The sequencing here drew on CD8+ T cells from cultured PBMCs, taken from culture after CMV antigen stimulation. The chain uses TRBV12-3 or TRBV12-4 and TRBJ2-1; TRBD2 agrees at 14 bases. The receptor comes from a human donor in good health (CMV status not recorded). Some clones in this sample may be carry-over from other donors' samples. The CDR3 sequence: CASSSGTSGSDEQFF. The CDR3 DNA is TGTGCCAGCAGTTCCGGGACTAGCGGGAGTGATGAGCAGTTCTTC.